This T cell receptor (beta chain) is from a study of Graves' ophthalmopathy and Graves' hyperthyroidism. This clonotype has ten or more counts. The CDR3 contains 15 residues. Germline trimming cut 3 bases from V and 1 base from J; bases unmatched to any gene: 4. From germline, CDR1 is SEHNR and CDR2 FQNEAQ (reference sequence). RNA served as the template for amplifying TCR beta CDR3 regions. In the first round, RT-PCR was carried out with HTBI primers, and a multiplex PCR formed the second round. From the multiplex PCR reads, TCRdb called clonotypes with MiXCR, one entry per CDR3 protein. This table has a few hundred thousand distinct CDR3 sequences, around a fifth appearing once.

J is TRBJ2-7 and V is TRBV7-9; 9 bases match TRBD2. The specimen sequenced was peripheral blood. The origin of this receptor is a woman younger than 35 with stable Graves' hyperthyroidism. CDR3 nucleotides: TGTGCCAGCAGCTTTAACAGCGGGGGGTCCTACGAGCAGTACTTC. Its translation: CASSFNSGGSYEQYF.